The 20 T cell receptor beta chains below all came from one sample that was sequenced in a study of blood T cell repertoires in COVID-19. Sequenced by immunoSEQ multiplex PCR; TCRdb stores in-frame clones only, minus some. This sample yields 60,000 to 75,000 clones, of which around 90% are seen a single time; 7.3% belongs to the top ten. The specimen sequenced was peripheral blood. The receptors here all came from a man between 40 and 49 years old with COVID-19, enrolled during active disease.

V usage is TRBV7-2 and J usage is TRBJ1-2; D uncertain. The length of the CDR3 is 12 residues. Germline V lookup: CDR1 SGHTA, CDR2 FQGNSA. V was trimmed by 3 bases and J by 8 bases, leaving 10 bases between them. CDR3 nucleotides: TGTGCCAGCAGCTTGCGGGAAGACGGCTACACCTTC. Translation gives CASSLREDGYTF.

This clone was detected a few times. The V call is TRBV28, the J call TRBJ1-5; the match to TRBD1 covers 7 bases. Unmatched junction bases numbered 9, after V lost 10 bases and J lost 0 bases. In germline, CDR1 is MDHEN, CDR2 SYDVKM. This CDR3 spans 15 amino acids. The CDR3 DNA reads TGTGCCACCCTCAAAGGGGGCTATAGCAATCAGCCCCAGCATTTT. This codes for CATLKGGYSNQPQHF.

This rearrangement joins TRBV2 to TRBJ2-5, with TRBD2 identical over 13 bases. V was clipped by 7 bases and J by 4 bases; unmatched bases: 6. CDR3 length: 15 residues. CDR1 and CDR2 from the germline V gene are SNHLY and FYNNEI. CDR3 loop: CASMRTSGGSETQYF. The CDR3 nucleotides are TGTGCCAGCATGAGGACTAGCGGGGGATCAGAGACCCAGTACTTC.

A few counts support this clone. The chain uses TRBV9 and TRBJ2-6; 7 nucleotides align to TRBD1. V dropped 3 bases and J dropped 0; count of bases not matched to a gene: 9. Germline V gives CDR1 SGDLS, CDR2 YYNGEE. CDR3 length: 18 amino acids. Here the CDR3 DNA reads TGTGCCAGCAGCGAGGGGGACAGCGGTAACTCTGGGGCCAACGTCCTGACTTTC. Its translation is CASSEGDSGNSGANVLTF.

The CDR3 loop reads CASSHRAGDTQYF. The DNA for the CDR3 is TGTGCCAGCAGTCACCGGGCGGGGGATACGCAGTATTTT. The chain carries TRBV6-5 and TRBJ2-3; tentative D call: TRBD2 (6 bases). Germline V lookup: CDR1 MNHEY, CDR2 SVGAGI. There are 13 residues in the CDR3. V lost 5 bases and J 6 bases, leaving 12 bases between the germline ends.

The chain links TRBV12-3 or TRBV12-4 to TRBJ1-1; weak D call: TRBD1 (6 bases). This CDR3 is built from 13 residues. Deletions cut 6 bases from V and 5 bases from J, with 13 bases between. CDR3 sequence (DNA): TGTGCCAGCAGCCTTTTTGACAGGACTGAAGCTTTCTTT. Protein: CASSLFDRTEAFF.

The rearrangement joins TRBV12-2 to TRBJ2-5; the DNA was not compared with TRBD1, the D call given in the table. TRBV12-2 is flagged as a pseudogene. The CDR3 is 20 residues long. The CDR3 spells CASRLAGDPGQGRRKETQYF. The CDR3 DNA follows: TGTGCAAGTCGCTTAGCGGGAGACCCGGGACAGGGTCGCCGAAAAGAGACCCAGTACTTC.

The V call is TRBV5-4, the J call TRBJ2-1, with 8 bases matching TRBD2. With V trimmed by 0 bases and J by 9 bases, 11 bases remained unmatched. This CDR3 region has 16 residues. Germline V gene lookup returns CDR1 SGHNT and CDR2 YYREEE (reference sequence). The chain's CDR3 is CASSLGFGGGSREQFF. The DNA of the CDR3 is TGTGCCAGCAGCTTGGGTTTCGGGGGGGGGAGCCGTGAGCAGTTCTTC.

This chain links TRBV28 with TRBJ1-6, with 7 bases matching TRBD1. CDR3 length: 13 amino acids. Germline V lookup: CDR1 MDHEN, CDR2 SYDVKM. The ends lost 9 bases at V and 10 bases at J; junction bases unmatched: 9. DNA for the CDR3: TGTGCCAGTTCGACAGGGCAATGGTCACCCCTCCACTTT. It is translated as CASSTGQWSPLHF.

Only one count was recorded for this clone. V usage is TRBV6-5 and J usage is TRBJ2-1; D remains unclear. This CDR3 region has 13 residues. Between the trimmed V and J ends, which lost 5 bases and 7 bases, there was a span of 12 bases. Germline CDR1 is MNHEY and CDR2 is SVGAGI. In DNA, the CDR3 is TGTGCCAGCAGTCTCTCAATTACAAATGAGCAGTTCTTC. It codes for CASSLSITNEQFF.

This CDR3 is CASSDGQGRIGETQYF. The CDR3 nucleotides read TGTGCCAGCAGCGATGGACAGGGGAGAATTGGAGAGACCCAGTACTTC. The chain couples TRBV9 to TRBJ2-5; the match to TRBD1 covers 9 bases. There are 16 residues in the CDR3. CDR1 and CDR2 from the germline V gene are SGDLS and YYNGEE. V trimming: 3 bases; J trimming: 4 bases; junction bases outside the gene matches: 10.

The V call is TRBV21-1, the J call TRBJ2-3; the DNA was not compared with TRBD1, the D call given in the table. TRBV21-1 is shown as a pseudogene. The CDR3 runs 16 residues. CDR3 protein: CASSKSLDRLKDTQYF. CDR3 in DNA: TGTGCCAGCAGCAAATCCCTGGACAGGCTGAAGGATACGCAGTATTTT.

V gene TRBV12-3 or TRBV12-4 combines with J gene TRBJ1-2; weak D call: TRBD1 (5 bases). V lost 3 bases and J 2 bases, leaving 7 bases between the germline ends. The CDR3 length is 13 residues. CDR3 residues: CASSFGHNYGYTF. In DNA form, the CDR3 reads TGTGCCAGCAGTTTCGGACACAACTATGGCTACACCTTC.

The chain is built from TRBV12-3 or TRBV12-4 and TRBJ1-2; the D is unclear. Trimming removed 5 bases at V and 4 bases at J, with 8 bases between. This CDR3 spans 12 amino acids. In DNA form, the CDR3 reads TGTGCCAGCAGTGAGGCTCTCTATGGCTACACCTTC. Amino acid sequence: CASSEALYGYTF.

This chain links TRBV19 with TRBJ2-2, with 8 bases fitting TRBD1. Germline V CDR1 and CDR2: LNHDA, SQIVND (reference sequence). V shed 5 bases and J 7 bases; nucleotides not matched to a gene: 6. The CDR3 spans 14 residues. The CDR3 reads CASSDQGASGELFF. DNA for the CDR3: TGTGCCAGTAGTGATCAGGGGGCCAGCGGGGAGCTGTTTTTT.

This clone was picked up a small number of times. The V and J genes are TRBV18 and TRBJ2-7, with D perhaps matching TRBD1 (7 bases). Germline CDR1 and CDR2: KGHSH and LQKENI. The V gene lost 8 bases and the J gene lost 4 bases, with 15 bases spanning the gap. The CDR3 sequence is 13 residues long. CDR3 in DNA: TGTGCCAGCACCGGGCAGGGGGGATACGAGCAGTACTTC. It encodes CASTGQGGYEQYF.

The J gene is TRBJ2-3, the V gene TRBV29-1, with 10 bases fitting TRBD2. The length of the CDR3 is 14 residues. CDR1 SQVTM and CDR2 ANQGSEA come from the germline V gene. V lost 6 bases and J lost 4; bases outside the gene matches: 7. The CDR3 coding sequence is TGCAGCGTAGGGACTAGCGTGGTCTCAGATACGCAGTATTTT. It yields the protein CSVGTSVVSDTQYF.

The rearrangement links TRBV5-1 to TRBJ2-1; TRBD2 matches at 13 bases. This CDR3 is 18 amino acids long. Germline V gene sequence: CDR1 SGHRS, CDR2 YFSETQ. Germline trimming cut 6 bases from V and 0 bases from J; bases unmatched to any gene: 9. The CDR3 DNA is TGCGCCAGCACTCGCGCGACTAGCGGGGGGACCTCCTACAATGAGCAGTTCTTC. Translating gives CASTRATSGGTSYNEQFF.

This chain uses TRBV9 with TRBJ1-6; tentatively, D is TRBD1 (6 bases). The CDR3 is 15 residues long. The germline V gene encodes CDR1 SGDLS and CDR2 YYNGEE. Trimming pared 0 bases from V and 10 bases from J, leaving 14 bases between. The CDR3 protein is CASSVDGQRGSPLHF. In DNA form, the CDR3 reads TGTGCCAGCAGCGTAGATGGGCAGAGGGGGTCACCCCTCCACTTT.

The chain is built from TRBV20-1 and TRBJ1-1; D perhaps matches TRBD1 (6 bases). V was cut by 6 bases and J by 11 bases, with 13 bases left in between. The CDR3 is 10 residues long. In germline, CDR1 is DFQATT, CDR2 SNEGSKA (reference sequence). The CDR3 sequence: CSARQVTAFF. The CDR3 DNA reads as TGCAGTGCGCGACAGGTAACGGCTTTCTTT.